A selection of T cell receptor beta chains follows, all from one sample in a study of T cells in Graves' hyperthyroidism and ophthalmopathy. TCRdb re-derived calls from the multiplex PCR reads in MiXCR, one entry per CDR3 protein. The table includes around 350,000 distinct CDR3 sequences, 15% to 20% detected once. The sample consisted of blood. All receptors derive from a woman under 30 with Graves' hyperthyroidism. Each CDR3 is given with its conserved first and last residue. A D gene is named only where the DNA matches it firmly. The size entry is marked missing in some rows and otherwise reads once, few, many or a size class.

d_gene: TRBD1
abundance: .
v_gene: TRBV6-5
j_gene: TRBJ1-1
CDR3nt: TGTGCCAGCAGTTACCCCCTCGGACAGGGGGCATCGGCTTTCTTT
CDR3aa: CASSYPLGQGASAFF

d_gene: .
abundance: many
v_gene: TRBV7-8
j_gene: TRBJ1-5
CDR3nt: TGTGCCAGCAGCTCCGTCGTATCGGGCTTAAGCAATCAGCCCCAGCATTTT
CDR3aa: CASSSVVSGLSNQPQHF

d_gene: .
abundance: .
v_gene: TRBV12-3/TRBV12-4
j_gene: TRBJ1-2
CDR3nt: TGTGCCAGCAGTTTAGGGTGGACAGATAACTATGGCTACACCTTC
CDR3aa: CASSLGWTDNYGYTF

d_gene: .
abundance: .
v_gene: TRBV6-2/TRBV6-3
j_gene: TRBJ2-2
CDR3nt: TGTGCCAGCAGTTACTCGTTAATGGGGACCGGGGAGCTGTTTTTT
CDR3aa: CASSYSLMGTGELFF

d_gene: .
abundance: many
v_gene: TRBV6-1
j_gene: TRBJ2-5
CDR3nt: TGTGCCAGCAGTCCCCGTCGGCTGATCCAAGAGTTGTACTTC
CDR3aa: CASSPRRLIQELYF

d_gene: .
abundance: many
v_gene: TRBV13
j_gene: TRBJ2-5
CDR3nt: TGTGCCAGCAGCCTCAGGGAGTTAGAGACCCAGTACTTC
CDR3aa: CASSLRELETQYF

d_gene: TRBD1
abundance: many
v_gene: TRBV28
j_gene: TRBJ2-7
CDR3nt: TGTGCCAGCAAACGGGACAGGGGATCCTACGAGCAGTACTTC
CDR3aa: CASKRDRGSYEQYF

d_gene: .
abundance: many
v_gene: TRBV12-3/TRBV12-4
j_gene: TRBJ1-2
CDR3nt: TGTGCCAGCAGTTTGTGGAGGGAAGAGGGCTACACCTTC
CDR3aa: CASSLWREEGYTF

d_gene: .
abundance: many
v_gene: TRBV6-1
j_gene: TRBJ1-2
CDR3nt: TGTGCCACCGGGACCCCCCAGACGCGGGGCTACACCTTC
CDR3aa: CATGTPQTRGYTF

d_gene: TRBD2
abundance: many
v_gene: TRBV27
j_gene: TRBJ2-7
CDR3nt: TGTGCCAGCAGTTTATCTGGGGGGGAGGCCTACGAGCAGTACTTC
CDR3aa: CASSLSGGEAYEQYF

d_gene: TRBD1
abundance: many
v_gene: TRBV29-1
j_gene: TRBJ1-3
CDR3nt: TGCGGCGTGGAGCGGGGGACAGAAATATATTTT
CDR3aa: CGVERGTEIYF

d_gene: .
abundance: .
v_gene: TRBV3-1
j_gene: TRBJ1-1
CDR3nt: TGTGCCAGCAGGTTACAGGACCTAAACACTGAAGCTTTCTTT
CDR3aa: CASRLQDLNTEAFF

d_gene: .
abundance: many
v_gene: TRBV6-4
j_gene: TRBJ1-2
CDR3nt: TGTGCCAGCACCTTTCTCCCGGACACGATTTATGGCTACACCTTC
CDR3aa: CASTFLPDTIYGYTF

d_gene: TRBD1
abundance: .
v_gene: TRBV18
j_gene: TRBJ2-7
CDR3nt: TGTGCCAGCTCACCTAGACAGGGAACGGTGTACGAGCAGTACTTC
CDR3aa: CASSPRQGTVYEQYF

d_gene: .
abundance: .
v_gene: TRBV10-3
j_gene: TRBJ1-5
CDR3nt: TGTGCCATCAGTGCGGAACAGGGACCTATCCAGCCCCAGCATTTT
CDR3aa: CAISAEQGPIQPQHF

d_gene: .
abundance: .
v_gene: TRBV6-1
j_gene: TRBJ1-2
CDR3nt: TGTGCCAGCCGCTGGGGGGGCGCTGACTATGGCTACACCTTC
CDR3aa: CASRWGGADYGYTF

d_gene: TRBD1
abundance: many
v_gene: TRBV12-3/TRBV12-4
j_gene: TRBJ1-5
CDR3nt: TGTGCCAGCAGTTTAAGACAGGGCCGCAATCAGCCCCAGCATTTT
CDR3aa: CASSLRQGRNQPQHF

d_gene: .
abundance: many
v_gene: TRBV27
j_gene: TRBJ1-3
CDR3nt: TGTGCCAGCAGTTCCCGGAGCTCTGGAAACACCATATATTTT
CDR3aa: CASSSRSSGNTIYF

d_gene: TRBD1
abundance: many
v_gene: TRBV6-5
j_gene: TRBJ2-7
CDR3nt: TGTGCCAGCAGACCGGGACAGGTTTTTTACGAGCAGTACTTC
CDR3aa: CASRPGQVFYEQYF

d_gene: .
abundance: many
v_gene: TRBV28
j_gene: TRBJ1-1
CDR3nt: TGTGCCAGCAGCCTCTCTATTCAGGGTTCGAACGCTGAAGCTTTCTTT
CDR3aa: CASSLSIQGSNAEAFF

d_gene: .
abundance: many
v_gene: TRBV6-1
j_gene: TRBJ1-5
CDR3nt: TGTGCCAGCAGTCGGTGGGGAACTCAGCCCCAGCATTTT
CDR3aa: CASSRWGTQPQHF

d_gene: .
abundance: many
v_gene: TRBV19
j_gene: TRBJ2-5
CDR3nt: TGTGCCAGAACACAGAACCAAGAGACCCAGTACTTC
CDR3aa: CARTQNQETQYF

d_gene: .
abundance: many
v_gene: TRBV30
j_gene: TRBJ1-1
CDR3nt: TGTGCCTGGAGTACCTGGCACAGGAGGAACACTGAAGCTTTCTTT
CDR3aa: CAWSTWHRRNTEAFF

d_gene: .
abundance: once
v_gene: TRBV20-1
j_gene: TRBJ2-5
CDR3nt: TGCAGTGCTAGCGGCGGACGGACCATGTACCAAGAGACCCAGTACTTC
CDR3aa: CSASGGRTMYQETQYF

d_gene: TRBD1
abundance: .
v_gene: TRBV7-8
j_gene: TRBJ2-5
CDR3nt: TGTGCCAGCAGCTCCCCACCAGGGGGCGGGGAGACCCAGTACTTC
CDR3aa: CASSSPPGGGETQYF

d_gene: TRBD1
abundance: many
v_gene: TRBV6-1
j_gene: TRBJ2-7
CDR3nt: TGTGCCAGCAACTCCCGAGGGACAGGGAACGAGCAGTACTTC
CDR3aa: CASNSRGTGNEQYF